The 17 T cell receptor beta chains listed next were all sequenced from one sample in a study of cytomegalovirus exposure and HLA in healthy donors (dated by TCRdb to about 2017). The protocol used for the library was the immunoSEQ multiplex PCR assay. Imported from immuneACCESS, the table was reduced by TCRdb to in-frame sequences with V and J called. These copies leave out some clones; in studies compared against another copy, an unresolved V gene accounts for under half, and the cause of the remainder is not known. In all, the sample holds 150,000 to 200,000 clones, and 86% of those were seen once. About 6% of the sample is taken by the ten largest. The sample taken for sequencing was PBMCs. These TCRs come from a woman aged 25 to 39 in good health and CMV-seronegative.

The chain links TRBV30 to TRBJ2-7; D gene unclear. The germline gives CDR1 GTSNPN, CDR2 SVGIG (reference sequence). The CDR3 totals 14 residues. The V end was cut by 4 bases, the J end by 1 base, with 14 bases between. CDR3 sequence: CAWTPEPLSYEQYF. The CDR3 DNA sequence: TGTGCCTGGACCCCAGAGCCCCTTTCCTACGAGCAGTACTTC.

The CDR3 here is CASSVDPSGRATGELFF. Written as DNA, the CDR3 is TGTGCCAGCAGCGTAGATCCTAGCGGGAGGGCCACCGGGGAGCTGTTTTTT. The genes are TRBV9 and TRBJ2-2; TRBD2 matches at 12 bases. V trimming: 0 bases; J trimming: 4 bases; junction bases outside the gene matches: 4. This CDR3 is 17 amino acids long. The germline gives CDR1 SGDLS, CDR2 YYNGEE.

The chain couples TRBV7-2 to TRBJ1-3, with TRBD1 matching 8 bases. Germline V CDR1 and CDR2: SGHTA, FQGNSA. The V gene end was trimmed by 5 bases and the J gene end by 8 bases; junction bases not matched to a gene: 8. The CDR3 length is 14 residues. This chain's CDR3 is CASSADQGADTIYF. CDR3 sequence (DNA): TGTGCCAGCAGCGCCGACCAGGGGGCAGACACCATATATTTT. Looking up the rest from reference TRBV7-2 and TRBJ1-3 gives the full variable domain: GAGVSQSPSNKVTEKGKDVELRCDPISGHTALYWYRQSLGQGLEFLIYFQGNSAPDKSGLPSDRFSAERTGGSVSTLTIQRTQQEDSAVYLCASSADQGADTIYFGEGSWLTVV.

The chain joins TRBV28 to TRBJ2-1, with 9 bases matching TRBD2. The germline gives CDR1 MDHEN, CDR2 SYDVKM. The CDR3 extends over 15 amino acids. V trimming: 7 bases; J trimming: 6 bases; junction bases outside the gene matches: 10. The chain's CDR3 is CASKGSREGFNEQFF. CDR3 DNA: TGTGCCAGCAAGGGGTCGCGGGAGGGCTTCAATGAGCAGTTCTTC.

V gene TRBV2 combines with J gene TRBJ1-2; D is unclear. This CDR3 spans 15 amino acids. V was trimmed by 7 bases and J by 8 bases, leaving 23 bases between them. The germline CDR1 and CDR2 sequences are SNHLY and FYNNEI. The CDR3 nucleotides read TGTGCCAGCACCAGAACGGCCACCCGGGCGGCCGGCTACACCTTC. Protein product: CASTRTATRAAGYTF.

The chain uses TRBV2 and TRBJ2-1; 8 positions match TRBD1. V shed 5 bases, J shed 7 bases, and the junction held 4 bases outside the gene matches. The germline V gene encodes CDR1 SNHLY and CDR2 FYNNEI. This CDR3 has 13 amino acids. This CDR3 reads CASSRDRLNEQFF. The CDR3 bases are TGTGCCAGCAGTCGGGACAGGCTTAATGAGCAGTTCTTC. Variable domain in full (rest from reference TRBV2 and TRBJ2-1): EPEVTQTPSHQVTQMGQEVILRCVPISNHLYFYWYRQILGQKVEFLVSFYNNEISEKSEIFDDQFSVERPDGSNFTLKIRSTKLEDSAMYFCASSRDRLNEQFFGPGTRLTVL.

This clone occurred once. CDR3 nucleotide sequence: TGTGCCACCAGCAGAGGGGGACAGGGGCAAGAGACCCAGTACTTC. The encoded protein is CATSRGGQGQETQYF. The chain uses TRBV15 and TRBJ2-5, with 10 bases aligning to TRBD1. The length of the CDR3 is 15 residues. The V segment lost 1 base and the J segment 2 bases; nucleotides outside the gene matches: 1. The germline CDR1 and CDR2 sequences are LNHNV and YYDKDF (reference sequence).

The chain employs TRBV4-3 and TRBJ2-5, with 7 bases fitting TRBD2. Germline V gene lookup returns CDR1 LGHNA and CDR2 YSLEER. This CDR3 is 14 amino acids long. J gave up 7 bases and V 4 bases, and 9 bases lay outside the gene matches. The CDR3 here is CASSLGSGDGTQYF. CDR3 in DNA: TGCGCCAGCAGCCTCGGCAGCGGGGACGGGACCCAGTACTTC.

V usage is TRBV7-9 and J usage is TRBJ1-2; D is perhaps TRBD1 (5 bases). Germline-derived CDR1 and CDR2 are SEHNR and FQNEAQ (reference sequence). The CDR3 spans 17 residues. V shed 6 bases and J shed 2 bases, with 22 bases lying between them. CDR3 DNA sequence: TGTGCCAGCAGGCAAATAAGTGACGGGGCCCCAAACTATGGCTACACCTTC. Translated: CASRQISDGAPNYGYTF. Supplemented by reference TRBV7-9 and TRBJ1-2, the full variable domain reads DTGVSQNPRHKITKRGQNVTFRCDPISEHNRLYWYRQTLGQGPEFLTYFQNEAQLEKSRLLSDRFSAERPKGSFSTLEIQRTEQGDSAMYLCASRQISDGAPNYGYTFGSGTRLTVV.

This clone was found a few times. The chain has TRBV28 and TRBJ1-2, with TRBD1 matching 8 bases. Germline assignment: CDR1 MDHEN and CDR2 SYDVKM. The CDR3 totals 14 residues. The trim removed 5 bases at V and 8 bases at J, leaving 10 bases unmatched. In DNA, the CDR3 is TGTGCCAGCAGTCTAGGAGGACAGGGCACCGGCTACACCTTC. Translating it yields CASSLGGQGTGYTF.

The gene calls are TRBV7-3 and TRBJ2-7, with 8 positions matching TRBD2. The germline V gene has CDR1 SGHTA and CDR2 FQGTGA. V lost 5 bases and J lost 3; bases outside the gene matches: 9. The CDR3 contains 15 residues. The CDR3 reads CASSLRGGLGYEQYF. CDR3 DNA: TGTGCCAGCAGCCTAAGGGGGGGACTAGGCTACGAGCAGTACTTC. The complete variable domain, with remaining parts taken from reference TRBV7-3 and TRBJ2-7, reads GAGVSQTPSNKVTEKGKYVELRCDPISGHTALYWYRQSLGQGPEFLIYFQGTGAADDSGLPNDRFFAVRPEGSVSTLKIQRTERGDSAVYLCASSLRGGLGYEQYFGPGTRLTVT.

V is TRBV6-1 and J is TRBJ2-7; possibly TRBD2 for D (5 bases). V was clipped by 3 bases and J by 4 bases, with 7 bases between them. CDR3 length: 12 amino acids. Germline-derived CDR1 and CDR2 are MNHNS and SASEGT. In DNA, the CDR3 is TGTGCCAGCAGTGAGACGGGATACGAGCAGTACTTC. This sequence encodes CASSETGYEQYF.

The CDR3 region has the DNA TGTGCCAGCAGCACCCGACCGGGACTAGCGTTAGATACGCAGTATTTT. Translation gives CASSTRPGLALDTQYF. This rearrangement joins TRBV9 to TRBJ2-3, with 10 bases that match TRBD2. Germline assignment: CDR1 SGDLS and CDR2 YYNGEE. CDR3 length: 16 amino acids. The trim removed 4 bases at V and 5 bases at J, leaving 10 bases unmatched.

As concerns this clone: This sample includes further DNA sequences coding for the same CDR3. The CDR3 DNA follows: TGCAGCGTTGGACAGGGGAACTATGGCTACACCTTC. Its protein product is CSVGQGNYGYTF. The J gene is TRBJ1-2, the V gene TRBV29-1; the match to TRBD1 covers 8 bases. The junction had 0 bases not matched to a gene; V was cut back by 4 bases and J by 2 bases. CDR3 length: 12 residues. Germline CDR1 is SQVTM and CDR2 is ANQGSEA. Full variable domain (rest looked up from reference TRBV29-1 and TRBJ1-2): SAVISQKPSRDICQRGTSLTIQCQVDSQVTMMFWYRQQPGQSLTLIATANQGSEATYESGFVIDKFPISRPNLTFSTLTVSNMSPEDSSIYLCSVGQGNYGYTFGSGTRLTVV.

The chain has TRBV19 and TRBJ1-2; a weak D match, TRBD1 (6 bases). Trimming pared 5 bases from V and 4 bases from J, leaving 17 bases between. CDR1 is LNHDA and CDR2 is SQIVND in the germline V gene (reference sequence). This CDR3 is 15 amino acids long. The CDR3 sequence is CASSDVQGIIYGYTF. The CDR3 nucleotides are TGTGCCAGTAGTGATGTACAGGGAATTATCTATGGCTACACCTTC.

This chain links TRBV5-4 with TRBJ1-1; D unresolved. In germline, CDR1 is SGHNT, CDR2 YYREEE (reference sequence). The length of the CDR3 is 11 residues. The germline V and J ends were trimmed by 3 bases and 7 bases, with 7 bases remaining between them. CDR3 in amino acids: CASSYQNEAFF. CDR3 in DNA: TGTGCCAGCAGCTATCAAAATGAAGCTTTCTTT.

The rearrangement uses TRBV5-5 and TRBJ2-5, with 7 bases that match TRBD1. Looked up from germline, CDR1 is SGHKS and CDR2 is YYEKEE (reference sequence). Unmatched junction bases numbered 2, after V lost 3 bases and J lost 3 bases. The CDR3 has 13 amino acids. CDR3 in amino acids: CASSSGQKETQYF. The CDR3 coding sequence is TGTGCCAGCAGCTCGGGACAGAAAGAGACCCAGTACTTC.